What follows describes a single T cell receptor (beta chain). With 10 bases removed from V and 1 base from J, the gap between germline ends came to 25 bases. Germline V gives CDR1 SNHLY, CDR2 FYNNEI. This CDR3 has 17 residues. This sample stems from a study of blood T cell repertoires in COVID-19. Background on the study: Sample material is recorded as cDNA or gDNA derived from T cells, B-cell-depleted T cells, or PBMCs.

Per the authors' pipeline: Nucleated cell counts were estimated from reference gene primer amplification. Here immunoSEQ multiplex PCR was the method, and the copy in TCRdb shows in-frame clones only, minus some. V and J calls plus clone size are reproduced from that table; the DNA served to infer D and trimming. The sample shows about 270,000 clones, around 85% of them seen only once. The chain links TRBV2 to TRBJ1-2; TRBD1 might be the D (5 bases). The sequence was collected from a woman in her forties or fifties with acute COVID-19. Sequences were obtained from PBMCs or T cells enriched from blood (not recorded which). Here the CDR3 reads CATPRKGAQTVNYGYTF. The CDR3 nucleotides are TGTGCCACCCCTCGGAAAGGGGCTCAAACCGTTAACTATGGCTACACCTTC.